The 5 T cell receptor beta chains below come from one sample, sequenced in a study of blood T cell repertoires in COVID-19. Libraries were prepared by immunoSEQ multiplex PCR; TCRdb keeps only in-frame clonotypes and omits some of them. The sample records hundreds of thousands of clones, 87% being singletons. Sequenced input: PBMCs or T cells enriched from blood (not recorded which). All receptors derive from a woman aged 18 to 35 who had recovered from COVID-19.

The rearrangement joins TRBV7-2 to TRBJ1-3, with D unclear. CDR3 length: 15 residues. CDR1 SGHTA and CDR2 FQGNSA come from the germline V gene. The V end lost 5 bases, the J end lost 0 bases, and 11 bases lay between the germline ends. Written as DNA, the CDR3 is TGTGCCAGCAGCCACCCGGTAGACTCTGGAAACACCATATATTTT. Amino acid sequence: CASSHPVDSGNTIYF.

V usage is TRBV21-1 and J usage is TRBJ1-2; the table assigns TRBD1, which was not confirmed against the DNA. TRBV21-1 constitutes a pseudogene. The CDR3 totals 17 residues. CDR3 residues: CASSKGVPGQGSRGYTF. The DNA for the CDR3 is TGTGCCAGCAGCAAAGGAGTCCCGGGCCAGGGGAGTCGTGGCTACACCTTC.

CDR3 protein: CASSLQVSSTDTQYF. For the CDR3, the DNA is TGTGCCAGCAGCTTGCAGGTGTCTAGCACAGATACGCAGTATTTT. The chain carries TRBV5-4 and TRBJ2-3; D ambiguous. The germline V gene has CDR1 SGHNT and CDR2 YYREEE (reference sequence). The V end lost 1 base, the J end lost 0 bases, and 9 bases lay between the germline ends. CDR3 length equals 15 residues.

This chain's CDR3 is CASSVVDGRRGDTQYF. The CDR3 DNA follows: TGTGCCAGCAGCGTAGTAGACGGGAGAAGGGGAGATACGCAGTATTTT. The gene calls are TRBV9 and TRBJ2-3, with TRBD2 as a possible D gene (6 bases). CDR1 and CDR2 from the germline V gene are SGDLS and YYNGEE. The CDR3 length is 16 residues. V lost 0 bases to trimming and J lost 5 bases, with 16 bases between them. Drawing the rest from reference TRBV9 and TRBJ2-3, the complete variable domain is DSGVTQTPKHLITATGQRVTLRCSPRSGDLSVYWYQQSLDQGLQFLIQYYNGEERAKGNILERFSAQQFPDLHSELNLSSLELGDSALYFCASSVVDGRRGDTQYFGPGTRLTVL.

The J gene is TRBJ1-1, the V gene TRBV19; D is undetermined. Germline CDR1 is LNHDA and CDR2 is SQIVND (reference sequence). The V gene lost 8 bases and the J gene lost 3 bases, with 13 bases spanning the gap. This CDR3 is built from 13 residues. The CDR3 DNA is TGTGCCAGTTTCAACGGGGAGGACACTGAAGCTTTCTTT. It encodes CASFNGEDTEAFF. Looking up the rest from reference TRBV19 and TRBJ1-1 gives the full variable domain: DGGITQSPKYLFRKEGQNVTLSCEQNLNHDAMYWYRQDPGQGLRLIYYSQIVNDFQKGDIAEGYSVSREKKESFPLTVTSAQKNPTAFYLCASFNGEDTEAFFGQGTRLTVV.